The TCR beta chain described here comes from a study of blood T cells in healthy people across ages. This clonotype was observed many times. The CDR3 is made up of 14 amino acids. V shed 2 bases and J shed 5 bases, with 11 bases lying between them. From germline, CDR1 is SGHDT and CDR2 YYEEEE. With a J-beta primer mix and a sample-barcoded 5' primer, a second PCR ran 7 to 11 cycles. TCRdb re-called the 5' RACE reads with MiXCR, one entry per CDR3 protein. This table has 590,000 or so distinct CDR3 sequences, less than 35% appearing once. The clonotype originates from a woman of 80 years or more in good health. The chain recombines TRBV5-6 with TRBJ1-5, with unresolved D. Sequenced: blood. The CDR3 spells CASSLRESYQPQHF. The CDR3 DNA sequence: TGTGCCAGCAGCTTAAGGGAGAGTTATCAGCCCCAGCATTTT.